Shown below are 14 T cell receptor beta chains from a single sample sequenced in a study of blood T cell repertoires in COVID-19. TCRdb's table, derived via immunoSEQ multiplex PCR, lists solely in-frame clones and lacks some. The data show about 47,000 clones, roughly 84% seen once. The sequencing sample was made of peripheral blood. These receptors all stem from a man in his forties or fifties with acute or convalescent COVID-19.

The V and J genes are TRBV6-5 and TRBJ1-6; D unclear. CDR1 and CDR2 from the germline V gene are MNHEY and SVGAGI. V was shortened by 5 bases and J by 8 bases, with 16 bases between the two germline ends. This CDR3 comprises 15 residues. CDR3 sequence: CASSKLRETYSPLHF. CDR3 coding DNA: TGTGCCAGCAGTAAACTACGGGAAACCTATTCACCCCTCCACTTT.

The rearrangement joins TRBV11-2 to TRBJ2-7; tentative D call: TRBD1 (5 bases). This CDR3 region has 15 residues. Trimming left V 2 bases short and J 1 base short, with 12 bases between. Germline V gene lookup returns CDR1 SGHAT and CDR2 FQNNGV. The CDR3 sequence: CASSLTSSGSYEQYF. CDR3 DNA sequence: TGTGCCAGCAGCTTAACGTCATCAGGGTCCTACGAGCAGTACTTC.

The chain is built from TRBV13 and TRBJ2-7; 9 positions agree with TRBD2. From germline, CDR1 is PRHDT and CDR2 FYEKMQ (reference sequence). The V and J ends lost 2 bases and 3 bases, in that order; junction bases with no gene match: 5. CDR3 length: 15 amino acids. CDR3 protein: CASSLPSGGYYEQYF. Written as DNA, the CDR3 is TGTGCCAGCAGCTTACCCAGCGGGGGGTACTACGAGCAGTACTTC. The full variable domain, in which reference TRBV13 and TRBJ2-7 provide the parts outside the CDR3, is AAGVIQSPRHLIKEKRETATLKCYPIPRHDTVYWYQQGPGQDPQFLISFYEKMQSDKGSIPDRFSAQQFSDYHSELNMSSLELGDSALYFCASSLPSGGYYEQYFGPGTRLTVT.

In its sample, this clone was seen once. This sequence joins TRBV18 and TRBJ2-3; possibly TRBD2 for D (6 bases). V was cut by 5 bases and J by 6 bases, with 21 bases left in between. Germline V gene data show CDR1 as KGHSH and CDR2 as LQKENI. The length of the CDR3 is 16 residues. The CDR3 reads CASSAKALTSYDTQYF. In DNA form, the CDR3 reads TGTGCCAGCTCAGCCAAAGCCCTTACTAGCTACGATACGCAGTATTTT.

The chain couples TRBV28 to TRBJ1-2, with D unclear. This CDR3 region has 15 residues. Between the trimmed V and J ends, which lost 1 base and 0 bases, there was a span of 9 bases. The germline V gene has CDR1 MDHEN and CDR2 SYDVKM. The CDR3 protein is CASSLLSSANYGYTF. The CDR3 DNA follows: TGTGCCAGCAGTTTATTAAGTTCAGCTAACTATGGCTACACCTTC.

The chain joins TRBV28 to TRBJ1-2; no definite D call. The germline CDR1 and CDR2 sequences are MDHEN and SYDVKM. Trimming left V 5 bases short and J 7 bases short, with 11 bases between. CDR3 size: 12 residues. The CDR3 DNA reads as TGTGCCAGCAGTCTGGGAGGGTCTGGCTACACCTTC. Protein product: CASSLGGSGYTF.

DNA of the CDR3: TGTGCCAGCAGTTACAAGGATATTGGGACAGGGGGCTACGAGCAGTACTTC. This translates into CASSYKDIGTGGYEQYF. J is TRBJ2-7 and V is TRBV6-2 or TRBV6-3; 11 positions match TRBD1. The CDR3 runs to 17 residues. CDR1 and CDR2 (germline): MNHEY, SVGEGT. Trimming cost V 2 bases and J 3 bases; bases outside gene matches: 9.

The chain carries TRBV7-2 and TRBJ2-7, with 7 positions matching TRBD2. The CDR3 has 15 residues. From germline, CDR1 is SGHTA and CDR2 FQGNSA. Trimming at V came to 1 base and at J to 3 bases, leaving 6 bases not matched to a gene. Here the CDR3 reads CASSLEAAGSYEQYF. In DNA form, the CDR3 reads TGTGCCAGCAGCTTAGAGGCAGCGGGGAGCTACGAGCAGTACTTC.

This clone was observed a few times. J is TRBJ2-1 and V is TRBV7-8; 10 bases are shared with TRBD1. Germline values: CDR1 SGHVS, CDR2 FQNEAQ. V dropped 6 bases and J dropped 6; count of bases not matched to a gene: 11. This CDR3 contains 16 residues. CDR3 DNA: TGTGCCAGCAGTTCAACGACCGGGACAGGGGCCAATGAGCAGTTCTTC. Residues: CASSSTTGTGANEQFF. Full variable domain (rest looked up from reference TRBV7-8 and TRBJ2-1): GAGVSQSPRYKVAKRGQDVALRCDPISGHVSLFWYQQALGQGPEFLTYFQNEAQLDKSGLPSDRFFAERPEGSVSTLKIQRTQQEDSAVYLCASSSTTGTGANEQFFGPGTRLTVL.

J is TRBJ1-2 and V is TRBV4-3, with a possible D match to TRBD1 (6 bases). The germline V gene has CDR1 LGHNA and CDR2 YSLEER. This CDR3 is built from 13 residues. V lost 4 bases and J 7 bases, leaving 13 bases between the germline ends. CDR3 residues: CASSPTTGSGYTF. In DNA form, the CDR3 reads TGCGCCAGCAGCCCAACTACAGGGAGTGGCTACACCTTC.

The chain uses TRBV6-5 and TRBJ1-2; D is uncertain. This CDR3 region has 16 residues. V dropped 0 bases and J dropped 2 bases, with 13 bases sitting between them. Germline V gives CDR1 MNHEY, CDR2 SVGAGI. DNA for the CDR3: TGTGCCAGCAGTTACTCCATGGTGGGCGCAAACTATGGCTACACCTTC. Residues: CASSYSMVGANYGYTF.

V usage is TRBV5-4 and J usage is TRBJ1-3; D remains unclear. Germline V gene data show CDR1 as SGHNT and CDR2 as YYREEE (reference sequence). The CDR3 contains 14 residues. V was clipped by 0 bases and J by 0 bases, with 4 bases between them. CDR3: CASSLDSSGNTIYF. In nucleotides, the CDR3 is TGTGCCAGCAGCTTGGACTCCTCTGGAAACACCATATATTTT.

The chain employs TRBV5-4 and TRBJ2-6; D is perhaps TRBD2 (6 bases). The CDR3 is made up of 19 amino acids. V lost 2 bases, J lost 0 bases, and 18 bases lay in between. CDR1 is SGHNT, CDR2 YYREEE, per germline (reference sequence). The CDR3 region is CASSFAIAARSSGANVLTF. Here the CDR3 DNA reads TGTGCCAGCAGCTTCGCCATAGCGGCACGGAGCTCTGGGGCCAACGTCCTGACTTTC.

This chain joins TRBV28 and TRBJ1-6, with 7 positions matching TRBD1. V lost 5 bases, J lost 1 base, and 8 bases stayed unmatched. Germline assignment: CDR1 MDHEN and CDR2 SYDVKM. This CDR3 is 17 amino acids long. The CDR3 loop is CASSPRQGVSYNSPLHF. The DNA for the CDR3 is TGTGCCAGCAGTCCCCGACAGGGAGTATCCTATAATTCACCCCTCCACTTT.